What follows are 12 T cell receptor beta chains derived from one specimen sequenced in a study of CD8 T cells in ankylosing spondylitis (dated by TCRdb to the late 2010s). The method behind the library was 5' RACE. Data came from an Illumina HiSeq 2500. In-frame beta chains were kept once TCRdb had trimmed the public reads at Q25 with fastp and called clones with MiXCR. One record per CDR3 amino acid sequence lists the most common genes and DNA. The sample table contains 250,000 or so distinct CDR3 sequences; only one count was recorded for around 10% of them. Of the sample, 5.5% to 8% falls within the top ten clones. The sequenced material came from blood, either unsorted or a sorted T cell fraction (not recorded which). All receptors come from a male donor with ankylosing spondylitis or in good health (not recorded which).

Ten or more counts support this clonotype. The chain recombines TRBV5-1 with TRBJ2-7; no definite D call. Trimming removed 1 base at V and 2 bases at J, with 10 bases between. This CDR3 comprises 14 residues. In germline, CDR1 is SGHRS, CDR2 YFSETQ. The CDR3 DNA sequence: TGCGCCAGCAGCTTGACGGTATCAACCTACGAGCAGTACTTC. Protein: CASSLTVSTYEQYF.

There are many counts of this clonotype. The chain carries TRBV5-1 and TRBJ2-3, with TRBD1 matching 11 bases. The germline V gene has CDR1 SGHRS and CDR2 YFSETQ. J gave up 5 bases and V 3 bases, and 8 bases lay outside the gene matches. This CDR3 spans 16 amino acids. CDR3 amino acids: CASSYYRDRGLDTQYF. In nucleotides, the CDR3 is TGCGCCAGCAGCTACTACCGGGACAGGGGGTTAGATACGCAGTATTTT. Full variable domain (remainder filled in from reference TRBV5-1 and TRBJ2-3): KAGVTQTPRYLIKTRGQQVTLSCSPISGHRSVSWYQQTPGQGLQFLFEYFSETQRNKGNFPGRFSGRQFSNSRSEMNVSTLELGDSALYLCASSYYRDRGLDTQYFGPGTRLTVL.

At least ten counts were recorded for this clonotype. The V call is TRBV6-1, the J call TRBJ2-5, with D perhaps TRBD1 (6 bases). With 6 bases removed from V and 3 bases from J, the gap between germline ends came to 11 bases. CDR1 MNHNS and CDR2 SASEGT come from the germline V gene. CDR3 size: 13 residues. The CDR3 here is CASRGQSEETQYF. For the CDR3, the DNA is TGTGCCAGCAGGGGACAATCGGAAGAGACCCAGTACTTC.

This clonotype was picked up a small number of times. V is TRBV5-1 and J is TRBJ2-5, with D tentatively TRBD2 (6 bases). Germline V lookup: CDR1 SGHRS, CDR2 YFSETQ. V lost 2 bases and J 5 bases, leaving 10 bases between the germline ends. The CDR3 totals 13 residues. CDR3 loop: CASSLRGLETQYF. CDR3 in DNA: TGCGCCAGCAGCTTACGGGGGTTGGAGACCCAGTACTTC.

This clonotype was picked up many times. The gene calls are TRBV7-2 and TRBJ2-1; D gene ambiguous. Germline V lookup: CDR1 SGHTA, CDR2 FQGNSA. The CDR3 spans 15 residues. V lost 3 bases, J lost 3 bases, and 12 bases lay in between. The CDR3 DNA is TGTGCCAGCAGCTTTATAGGTGGCAGCTACAATGAGCAGTTCTTC. This encodes CASSFIGGSYNEQFF.

CDR3 nucleotides: TGCGCCAGCAGTGAGTCTTCGGGGCGTAAAAACATTCAGTACTTC. The encoded protein is CASSESSGRKNIQYF. The chain employs TRBV10-1 and TRBJ2-4, with D perhaps being TRBD1 or TRBD2 (5 bases each). With 0 bases removed from V and 4 bases from J, the gap between germline ends came to 10 bases. The CDR3 is 15 amino acids. The V gene's germline CDR1 is WNHNN and CDR2 SYGVQD (reference sequence).

The CDR3 here is CAIRGRLGEQYF. The CDR3 coding sequence is TGTGCCATCCGGGGGCGTCTTGGCGAGCAGTACTTC. V and J are TRBV10-3 and TRBJ2-7, with D perhaps TRBD1 or TRBD2 (6 bases each). Trimming took 8 bases from V and 6 from J, leaving 14 bases between them. Germline V gene sequence: CDR1 ENHRY, CDR2 SYGVKD. CDR3 size: 12 residues.

This clonotype was counted many times. V gene TRBV5-1 combines with J gene TRBJ2-5; a possible D gene is TRBD2 (5 bases). The V gene lost 4 bases and the J gene lost 7 bases, with 17 bases spanning the gap. The germline V gene has CDR1 SGHRS and CDR2 YFSETQ. This CDR3 is 14 amino acids long. The CDR3 loop reads CASSPGLPPGTQYF. Here the CDR3 DNA reads TGCGCCAGCAGCCCAGGACTGCCTCCGGGGACCCAGTACTTC.

The V call is TRBV5-6, the J call TRBJ2-7, with D tentatively TRBD1 or TRBD2 (5 bases each). The CDR3 runs to 15 residues. V was shortened by 1 base and J by 0 bases, with 11 bases between the two germline ends. The V gene's germline CDR1 is SGHDT and CDR2 YYEEEE. CDR3 bases: TGTGCCAGCAGCTTGACCGGGGCAGACTCCTACGAGCAGTACTTC. Translating gives CASSLTGADSYEQYF.

This clonotype has a count of ten or more. The CDR3 coding sequence is TGCGCCAGCAGCTTGGATTCGGACTATGACACTGAAGCTTTCTTT. Its protein is CASSLDSDYDTEAFF. The gene calls are TRBV5-1 and TRBJ1-1; D not certain. This CDR3 spans 15 amino acids. From germline, CDR1 is SGHRS and CDR2 YFSETQ. Deletions cut 0 bases from V and 3 bases from J, with 12 bases between.

This clonotype was seen a few times. This sequence joins TRBV7-9 and TRBJ1-3, with TRBD1 as a possible D gene (5 bases). The CDR3 totals 14 residues. Trimming left V 3 bases short and J 4 bases short, with 10 bases between. CDR1 and CDR2 from the germline V gene are SEHNR and FQNEAQ (reference sequence). CDR3 nucleotide sequence: TGTGCCAGCAGCTTGTCGGACATCGGAAACACCATATATTTT. Its translation: CASSLSDIGNTIYF.

This clonotype occurred many times. The chain employs TRBV4-1 and TRBJ1-1, with 7 nucleotides matching TRBD1. Germline-derived CDR1 and CDR2 are MGHRA and YSYEKL. This CDR3 is built from 19 residues. V shed 8 bases, J shed 0 bases, and the junction held 21 bases outside the gene matches. The CDR3 sequence is CASDTGRGIGRIMNTEAFF. In DNA form, the CDR3 reads TGCGCCAGCGACACGGGCAGGGGGATCGGTAGGATCATGAACACTGAAGCTTTCTTT.